Shown below are 8 T cell receptor beta chains from a single sample sequenced in a study of T cell repertoires in ileal Crohn's disease. Using immunoSEQ multiplex PCR, the repertoire was profiled, and TCRdb retains in-frame clones only, with some absent. There are approximately 2,000 clones in the sample; 86% occur only once, and around a sixth lies in the top ten. Time point of the sample: inflamed ileum from the surgical specimen. Specimen: ileal tissue. These receptors were taken from an adult with Crohn's disease.

This clone is a singleton in its sample. The rearrangement joins TRBV5-6 to TRBJ2-7; 12 bases are shared with TRBD1. V shed 4 bases and J 5 bases; nucleotides not matched to a gene: 19. CDR1 is SGHDT and CDR2 is YYEEEE in the germline V gene. The CDR3 length is 19 residues. The CDR3 DNA reads TGTGCCAGCAGCACCCTCGGGGACAGGGGGCTTGGTTCCCTGGACGAGCAGTACTTC. Its protein is CASSTLGDRGLGSLDEQYF. Full variable domain (rest looked up from reference TRBV5-6 and TRBJ2-7): DAGVTQSPTHLIKTRGQQVTLRCSPKSGHDTVSWYQQALGQGPQFIFQYYEEEERQRGNFPDRFSGHQFPNYSSELNVNALLLGDSALYLCASSTLGDRGLGSLDEQYFGPGTRLTVT.

This clone has only one observation. The chain is built from TRBV6-6 and TRBJ2-7; 9 nucleotides line up with TRBD2. Germline lookup yields CDR1 MNHNY and CDR2 SVGAGI (reference sequence). The CDR3 extends over 14 amino acids. Trimming removed 8 bases from V and 2 bases from J; junction bases left unmatched: 7. The CDR3 DNA is TGTGCCAGCCGCCGGGCGGGAGGGCCCTACGAGCAGTACTTC. Its protein is CASRRAGGPYEQYF.

V and J are TRBV6-1 and TRBJ1-2; D is perhaps TRBD1 (5 bases). This CDR3 contains 12 residues. Trimming stripped 9 bases from V and 4 bases from J, with 12 bases between. Germline V CDR1 and CDR2: MNHNS, SASEGT. The CDR3 coding sequence is TGTGCCAGTTCCGGGGCCCTCTATGGCTACACCTTC. Protein product: CASSGALYGYTF.

The V gene is TRBV5-1, the J gene TRBJ2-7; maybe TRBD1 (7 bases). The germline gives CDR1 SGHRS, CDR2 YFSETQ. CDR3 size: 15 residues. Trimming cost V 2 bases and J 3 bases, with 15 bases left between them. The DNA for the CDR3 is TGCGCCAGCAGCTTCGTCCAGGGGGGTATCTACGAGCAGTACTTC. Amino acid sequence: CASSFVQGGIYEQYF.

The chain couples TRBV6-4 to TRBJ2-3; D unclear. This CDR3 has 13 amino acids. Germline CDR1 MRHNA, CDR2 SNTAGT. V was clipped by 0 bases and J by 3 bases, with 4 bases between them. Here the CDR3 reads CASSDSETDTQYF. The CDR3 DNA is TGTGCCAGCAGTGACTCCGAGACAGATACGCAGTATTTT.

This rearrangement joins TRBV6-1 to TRBJ1-6; 8 bases line up with TRBD1. Germline V lookup: CDR1 MNHNS, CDR2 SASEGT. Trimming at V came to 3 bases and at J to 7 bases, leaving 5 bases not matched to a gene. The CDR3 has 15 amino acids. The CDR3 here is CASSDGGQGNSPLHF. The DNA of the CDR3 is TGTGCCAGCAGTGACGGTGGACAGGGAAATTCACCCCTCCACTTT.

The chain links TRBV10-1 to TRBJ1-2; D is undetermined. The V and J ends lost 8 bases and 0 bases respectively, with 13 bases between them. In germline, CDR1 is WNHNN, CDR2 SYGVQD (reference sequence). The CDR3 length is 14 residues. The CDR3 coding sequence is TGCGCCAGCGACGGGGTTTCTCCTAACTATGGCTACACCTTC. This encodes CASDGVSPNYGYTF.

The V call is TRBV7-6, the J call TRBJ2-7, with TRBD2 matching over 11 bases. The V and J ends lost 3 bases and 4 bases, in that order; junction bases with no gene match: 8. The CDR3 totals 16 residues. Germline CDR1 SGHVS, CDR2 FNYEAQ. CDR3 residues: CASSFPPGLAAYEQYF. The CDR3 DNA reads TGTGCCAGCAGCTTTCCCCCGGGACTAGCGGCATACGAGCAGTACTTC.